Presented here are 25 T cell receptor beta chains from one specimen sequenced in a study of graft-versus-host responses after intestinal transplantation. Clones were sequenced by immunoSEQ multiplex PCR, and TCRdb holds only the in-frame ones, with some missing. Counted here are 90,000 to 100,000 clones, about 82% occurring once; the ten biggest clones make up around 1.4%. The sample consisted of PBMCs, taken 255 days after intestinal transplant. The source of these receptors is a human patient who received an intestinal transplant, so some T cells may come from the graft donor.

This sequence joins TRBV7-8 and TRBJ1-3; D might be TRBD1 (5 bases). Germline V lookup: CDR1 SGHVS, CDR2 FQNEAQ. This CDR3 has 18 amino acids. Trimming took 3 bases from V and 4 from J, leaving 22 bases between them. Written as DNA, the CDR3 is TGTGCCAGCAGCTTTTCGGGTCTGTCATCGTGGGACGGAAACACCATATATTTT. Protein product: CASSFSGLSSWDGNTIYF.

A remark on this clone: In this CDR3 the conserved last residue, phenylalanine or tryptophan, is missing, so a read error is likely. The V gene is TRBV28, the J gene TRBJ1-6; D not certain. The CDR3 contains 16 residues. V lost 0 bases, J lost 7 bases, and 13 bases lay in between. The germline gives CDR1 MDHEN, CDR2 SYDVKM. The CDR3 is CASSLCQETRNSPLHL. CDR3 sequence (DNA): TGTGCCAGCAGTTTATGCCAGGAAACGCGCAATTCACCCCTCCACCTT.

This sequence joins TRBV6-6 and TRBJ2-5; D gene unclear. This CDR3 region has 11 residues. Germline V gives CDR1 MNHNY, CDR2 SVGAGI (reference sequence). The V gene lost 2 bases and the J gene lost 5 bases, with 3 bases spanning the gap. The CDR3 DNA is TGTGCCAGCAGTTACAAGGAGACCCAGTACTTC. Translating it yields CASSYKETQYF.

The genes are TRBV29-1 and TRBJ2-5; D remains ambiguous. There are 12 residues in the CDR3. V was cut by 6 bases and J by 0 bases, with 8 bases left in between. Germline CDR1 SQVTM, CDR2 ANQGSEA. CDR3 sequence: CSVRGNQETQYF. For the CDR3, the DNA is TGCAGCGTGCGCGGAAACCAAGAGACCCAGTACTTC.

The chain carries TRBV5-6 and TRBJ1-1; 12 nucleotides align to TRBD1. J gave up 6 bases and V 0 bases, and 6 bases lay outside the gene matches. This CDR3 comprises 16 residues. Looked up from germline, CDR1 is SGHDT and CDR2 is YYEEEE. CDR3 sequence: CASSLVGTGGAAEAFF. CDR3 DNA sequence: TGTGCCAGCAGCTTGGTAGGGACAGGGGGCGCGGCTGAAGCTTTCTTT.

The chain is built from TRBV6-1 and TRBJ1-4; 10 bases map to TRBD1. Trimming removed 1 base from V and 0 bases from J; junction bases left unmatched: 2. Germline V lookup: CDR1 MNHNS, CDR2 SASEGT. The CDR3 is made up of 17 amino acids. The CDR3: CASSEGDRGTTNEKLFF. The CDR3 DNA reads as TGTGCCAGCAGTGAAGGGGACAGGGGCACAACTAATGAAAAACTGTTTTTT.

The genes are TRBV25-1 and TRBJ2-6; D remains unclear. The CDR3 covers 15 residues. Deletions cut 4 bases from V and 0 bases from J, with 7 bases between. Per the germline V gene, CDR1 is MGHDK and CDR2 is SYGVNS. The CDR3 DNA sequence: TGTGCCAGCAGTGGAATTAGCTCTGGGGCCAACGTCCTGACTTTC. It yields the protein CASSGISSGANVLTF.

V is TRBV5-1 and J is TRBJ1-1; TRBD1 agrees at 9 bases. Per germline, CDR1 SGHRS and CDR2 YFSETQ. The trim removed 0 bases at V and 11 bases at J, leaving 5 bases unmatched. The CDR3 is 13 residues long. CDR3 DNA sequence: TGCGCCAGCAGCTTGGGAATTGGGACAGGGGCTTTCTTT. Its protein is CASSLGIGTGAFF.

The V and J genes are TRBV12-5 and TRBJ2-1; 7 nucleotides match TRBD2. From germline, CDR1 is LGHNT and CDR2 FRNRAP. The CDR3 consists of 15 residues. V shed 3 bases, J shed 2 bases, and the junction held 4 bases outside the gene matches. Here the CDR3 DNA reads TGTGCTAGTGGTTTTGGGGGGACTACCTACAATGAGCAGTTCTTC. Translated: CASGFGGTTYNEQFF.

DNA for the CDR3: TGTGCCAGTAATGAGACTAGCGGCCCTTACGGTGAGCAGTTCTTC. It yields the protein CASNETSGPYGEQFF. The rearrangement joins TRBV19 to TRBJ2-1; 9 bases are shared with TRBD2. V shed 7 bases, J shed 9 bases, and the junction held 13 bases outside the gene matches. This CDR3 has 15 residues. Germline CDR1 and CDR2: LNHDA and SQIVND (reference sequence).

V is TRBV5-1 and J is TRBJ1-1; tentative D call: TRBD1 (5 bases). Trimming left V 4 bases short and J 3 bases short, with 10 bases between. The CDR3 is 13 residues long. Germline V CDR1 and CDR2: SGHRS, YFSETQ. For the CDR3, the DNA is TGCGCCAGCAGCGGGGCGGCACACACTGAAGCTTTCTTT. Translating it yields CASSGAAHTEAFF.

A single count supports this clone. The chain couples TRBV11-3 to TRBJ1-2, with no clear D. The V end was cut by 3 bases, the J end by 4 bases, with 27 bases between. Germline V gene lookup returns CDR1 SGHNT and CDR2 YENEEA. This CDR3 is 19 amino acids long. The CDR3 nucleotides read TGTGCCAGCAGCTTTAAAGTACTTTTTCCAGGACGGAGCATCTATGGCTACACCTTC. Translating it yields CASSFKVLFPGRSIYGYTF. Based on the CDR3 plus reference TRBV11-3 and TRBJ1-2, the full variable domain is EAGVVQSPRYKIIEKKQPVAFWCNPISGHNTLYWYLQNLGQGPELLIRYENEEAVDDSQLPKDRFSAERLKGVDSTLKIQPAELGDSAVYLCASSFKVLFPGRSIYGYTFGSGTRLTVV.

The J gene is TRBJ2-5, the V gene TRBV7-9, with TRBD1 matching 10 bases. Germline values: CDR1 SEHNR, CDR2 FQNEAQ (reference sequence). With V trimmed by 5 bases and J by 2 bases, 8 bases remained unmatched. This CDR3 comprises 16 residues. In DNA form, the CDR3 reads TGTGCCAGCAGCCCCGCCGGGACAGGGGATCAAGAGACCCAGTACTTC. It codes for CASSPAGTGDQETQYF. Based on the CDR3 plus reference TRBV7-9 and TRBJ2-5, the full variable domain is DTGVSQNPRHKITKRGQNVTFRCDPISEHNRLYWYRQTLGQGPEFLTYFQNEAQLEKSRLLSDRFSAERPKGSFSTLEIQRTEQGDSAMYLCASSPAGTGDQETQYFGPGTRLLVL.

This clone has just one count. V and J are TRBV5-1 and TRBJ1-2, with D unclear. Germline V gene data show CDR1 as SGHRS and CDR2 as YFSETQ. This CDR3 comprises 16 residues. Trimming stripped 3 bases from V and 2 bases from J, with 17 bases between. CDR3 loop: CASSWRRGQDNYGYTF. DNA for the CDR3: TGCGCCAGCAGCTGGAGGCGCGGGCAGGACAACTATGGCTACACCTTC.

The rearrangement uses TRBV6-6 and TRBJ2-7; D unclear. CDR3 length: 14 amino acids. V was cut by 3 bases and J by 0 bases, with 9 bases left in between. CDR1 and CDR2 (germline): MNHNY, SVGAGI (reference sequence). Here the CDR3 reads CASSYGGYSYEQYF. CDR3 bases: TGTGCCAGCAGTTATGGCGGATACTCCTACGAGCAGTACTTC.

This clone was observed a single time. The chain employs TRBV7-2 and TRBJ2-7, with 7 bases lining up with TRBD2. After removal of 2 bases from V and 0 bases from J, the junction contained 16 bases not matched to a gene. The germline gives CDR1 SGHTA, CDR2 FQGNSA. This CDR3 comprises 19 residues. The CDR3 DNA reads TGTGCCAGCAGCTTACAAGGGCTAGCGGCACCCTTACCCTCCTACGAGCAGTACTTC. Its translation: CASSLQGLAAPLPSYEQYF.

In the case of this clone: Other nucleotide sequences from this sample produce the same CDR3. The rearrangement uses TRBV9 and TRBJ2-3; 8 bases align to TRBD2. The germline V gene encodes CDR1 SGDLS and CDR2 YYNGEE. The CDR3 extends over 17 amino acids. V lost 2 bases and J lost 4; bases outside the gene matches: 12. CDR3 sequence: CASSVDPPGLVADTQYF. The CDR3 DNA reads TGTGCCAGCAGCGTTGATCCTCCGGGACTAGTTGCAGATACGCAGTATTTT.

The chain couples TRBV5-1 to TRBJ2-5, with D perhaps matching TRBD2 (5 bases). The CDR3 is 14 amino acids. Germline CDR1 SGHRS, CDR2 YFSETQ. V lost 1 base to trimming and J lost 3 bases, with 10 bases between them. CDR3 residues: CASSLLGGEETQYF. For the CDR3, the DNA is TGCGCCAGCAGCTTGTTAGGAGGAGAAGAGACCCAGTACTTC.

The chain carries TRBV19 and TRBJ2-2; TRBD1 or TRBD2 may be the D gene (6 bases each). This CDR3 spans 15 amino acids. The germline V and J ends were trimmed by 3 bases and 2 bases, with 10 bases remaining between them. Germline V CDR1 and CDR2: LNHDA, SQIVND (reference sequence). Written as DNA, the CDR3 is TGTGCCAGTAGTATTAGGGGGGTTAACACCGGGGAGCTGTTTTTT. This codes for CASSIRGVNTGELFF.

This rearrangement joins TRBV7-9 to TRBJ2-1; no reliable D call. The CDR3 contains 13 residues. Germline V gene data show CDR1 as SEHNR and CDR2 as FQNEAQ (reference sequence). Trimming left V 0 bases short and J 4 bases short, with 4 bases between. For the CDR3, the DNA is TGTGCCAGCAGCTTAGCCGATTACAATGAGCAGTTCTTC. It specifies CASSLADYNEQFF.

This chain's CDR3 is CASSLYTGTGPNNEQFF. CDR3 coding DNA: TGCGCCAGCAGCCTCTATACCGGGACAGGCCCTAACAATGAGCAGTTCTTC. The chain combines TRBV4-1 with TRBJ2-1; 8 nucleotides line up with TRBD1. J gave up 5 bases and V 4 bases, and 13 bases lay outside the gene matches. The CDR3 loop spans 17 amino acids. The V gene's germline CDR1 is MGHRA and CDR2 YSYEKL.

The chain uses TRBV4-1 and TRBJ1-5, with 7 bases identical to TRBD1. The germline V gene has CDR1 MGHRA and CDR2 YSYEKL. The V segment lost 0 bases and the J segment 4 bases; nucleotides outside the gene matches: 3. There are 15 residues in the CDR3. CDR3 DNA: TGCGCCAGCAGCCAAGATACAGGGGAAAATCAGCCCCAGCATTTT. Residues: CASSQDTGENQPQHF.

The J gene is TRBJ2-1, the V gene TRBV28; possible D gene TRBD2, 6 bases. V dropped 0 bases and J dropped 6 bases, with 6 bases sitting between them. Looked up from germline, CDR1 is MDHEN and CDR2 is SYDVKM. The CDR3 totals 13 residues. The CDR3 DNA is TGTGCCAGCAGTTTATGGACTAGCAATGAGCAGTTCTTC. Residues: CASSLWTSNEQFF.

CDR3 in amino acids: CAISYNTDYYGYTF. The CDR3 region has the DNA TGTGCCATCAGTTACAATACAGACTACTATGGCTACACCTTC. This sequence joins TRBV10-3 and TRBJ1-2; no clear D gene. CDR3 length equals 14 residues. Germline values: CDR1 ENHRY, CDR2 SYGVKD. The germline V and J ends were trimmed by 5 bases and 3 bases, with 13 bases remaining between them.

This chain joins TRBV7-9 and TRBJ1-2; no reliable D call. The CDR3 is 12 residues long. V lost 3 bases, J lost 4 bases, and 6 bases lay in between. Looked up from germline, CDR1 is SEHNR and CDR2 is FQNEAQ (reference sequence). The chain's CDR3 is CASSFEGYGYTF. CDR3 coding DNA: TGTGCCAGCAGCTTCGAAGGCTATGGCTACACCTTC.